A selection of T cell receptor beta chains follows, all from one sample in a study of CD8 T cells in ankylosing spondylitis. TCRdb ran MiXCR on the 5' RACE reads and lists one entry per CDR3 protein. The table lists roughly 700,000 distinct CDR3 sequences, around 19% of them singletons. Sequencing was done on a sample of blood, either unsorted or a sorted T cell fraction (not recorded which). These receptors all stem from a male donor with ankylosing spondylitis. Each CDR3 is given with its conserved first and last residue. A D gene is named only where the DNA matches it firmly. A row's size may be missing; if present it is once, few, many or a size class.

abundance	d_gene	v_gene	j_gene	CDR3aa	CDR3nt
few	TRBD1	TRBV20-1	TRBJ2-7	CSAGEATGAPYEQYF	TGCAGTGCCGGAGAGGCGACAGGGGCGCCCTACGAGCAGTACTTC
.	.	TRBV12-3/TRBV12-4	TRBJ2-2	CASSLRQSGTGELFF	TGTGCCAGCAGCCTAAGACAGAGCGGCACCGGGGAGCTGTTTTTT
.	.	TRBV4-1	TRBJ2-3	CASSPDGRKDTQYF	TGCGCCAGCAGCCCTGATGGTAGAAAAGATACGCAGTATTTT
many	.	TRBV20-1	TRBJ1-2	CSAREGPLNYGYTF	TGCAGTGCTAGAGAGGGGCCCCTGAACTATGGCTACACCTTC
few	TRBD1	TRBV6-1	TRBJ2-7	CASRQDRGVGYEQYF	TGTGCCAGCAGGCAAGACAGGGGTGTTGGCTACGAGCAGTACTTC
.	.	TRBV2	TRBJ1-1	CASKDSLSRAFF	TGTGCCAGCAAGGACAGCTTGTCTAGGGCTTTCTTT
.	.	TRBV12-3/TRBV12-4	TRBJ1-4	CASSPNRNEKLFF	TGTGCCAGCAGTCCAAACAGGAATGAAAAACTGTTTTTT
few	TRBD2	TRBV12-3/TRBV12-4	TRBJ2-1	CASRESGRADNEQFF	TGTGCCAGCAGGGAAAGCGGGAGGGCCGACAATGAGCAGTTCTTC
once	TRBD2	TRBV7-3	TRBJ2-3	CASSSGLSGLAGGTDTQYF	TGTGCCAGCAGCTCAGGACTCAGTGGACTAGCGGGGGGCACAGATACGCAGTATTTT
few	.	TRBV2	TRBJ1-1	CASTVDRMNTEAFF	TGTGCCAGCACCGTTGACAGGATGAACACTGAAGCTTTCTTT